A selection of T cell receptor beta chains follows, all from one sample in a study of T cells in Graves' hyperthyroidism and ophthalmopathy. One entry per CDR3 protein, called by TCRdb with MiXCR from the multiplex PCR reads. This sample has 300,000 to 350,000 distinct CDR3 sequences, with around a sixth found just once. Sequencing used blood. The receptors here all came from a man aged 30-40 years with Graves' hyperthyroidism. Both conserved end residues are part of each CDR3. D genes are given only for firm matches. The size field is filled for only some rows; it gives once, few, many or a size class.

D gene	V gene	J gene	clone size	CDR3 protein	CDR3 DNA
-	TRBV20-1	TRBJ2-5	many	CSARPWEAQETQYF	TGCAGTGCTCGCCCATGGGAGGCCCAAGAGACCCAGTACTTC
TRBD1	TRBV7-9	TRBJ2-3	-	CASSSDRGTADTQYF	TGTGCCAGCAGCTCAGACAGGGGGACCGCAGATACGCAGTATTTT
-	TRBV19	TRBJ1-1	many	CASSIFRGGTEAFF	TGTGCCAGTAGTATCTTCAGGGGCGGGACTGAAGCTTTCTTT
TRBD1	TRBV20-1	TRBJ1-3	many	CSAPRTGLRNTIYF	TGCAGTGCTCCCCGGACAGGGTTAAGAAACACCATATATTTT
-	TRBV7-8	TRBJ2-1	-	CASSSLPQDKYNEQFF	TGTGCCAGCAGCTCTCTCCCCCAGGACAAATACAATGAGCAGTTCTTC
TRBD2	TRBV15	TRBJ2-3	few	CATGVGLAGGVDTQYF	TGTGCCACCGGAGTGGGACTAGCGGGAGGGGTAGATACGCAGTATTTT
TRBD1	TRBV20-1	TRBJ1-5	-	CSAALGGSGNQPQHF	TGCAGTGCTGCCCTAGGGGGCTCGGGGAATCAGCCCCAGCATTTT
-	TRBV12-3/TRBV12-4	TRBJ1-5	many	CASSKRWAQHF	TGTGCCAGCAGTAAACGATGGGCCCAGCATTTT
-	TRBV10-3	TRBJ2-5	few	CASEGPGETQYF	TGTGCCTCAGAGGGGCCTGGGGAGACCCAGTACTTC
TRBD1	TRBV27	TRBJ2-1	-	CASSPTGVGEQFF	TGTGCCAGCAGTCCCACAGGGGTCGGGGAGCAGTTCTTC
TRBD2	TRBV5-6	TRBJ2-7	-	CASSSGTSAYEQYF	TGTGCCAGCAGCTCCGGGACTAGTGCTTACGAGCAGTACTTC
-	TRBV5-5	TRBJ2-1	many	CASSLGPGKEGLYNEQFF	TGTGCCAGCAGCTTGGGACCCGGGAAGGAGGGTCTTTACAATGAGCAGTTCTTC
-	TRBV5-1	TRBJ1-2	-	CASSLLTRNYGYTF	TGCGCCAGCAGCTTGTTGACCAGGAACTATGGCTACACCTTC
-	TRBV5-1	TRBJ1-2	-	CASSFGTGSNGYTF	TGCGCCAGCAGCTTCGGGACCGGCAGTAATGGCTACACCTTC
-	TRBV7-2	TRBJ2-5	-	CASSLTPGAGRETQYF	TGTGCCAGCAGCTTAACCCCAGGGGCTGGAAGGGAGACCCAGTACTTC
-	TRBV5-1	TRBJ2-1	many	CASSLASGTYNEQFF	TGTGCCAGCAGCTTAGCTTCCGGGACCTACAATGAGCAGTTCTTC
TRBD2	TRBV28	TRBJ2-7	many	CVVSGRAAGHEQYF	TGTGTCGTTAGCGGGAGGGCCGCCGGACACGAGCAGTACTTC
TRBD1	TRBV20-1	TRBJ2-7	many	CSAGGQTYEQYF	TGCAGTGCTGGGGGACAGACCTACGAGCAGTACTTC
TRBD2	TRBV7-3	TRBJ2-7	many	CASSPRGGRPSYEQYF	TGTGCCAGCAGCCCCAGGGGCGGGAGGCCCTCCTACGAGCAGTACTTC
TRBD2	TRBV20-1	TRBJ2-7	many	CSARDSSYSGGAYEQYF	TGCAGTGCTAGAGATTCGTCCTATAGCGGGGGGGCCTACGAGCAGTACTTC
-	TRBV5-8	TRBJ1-1	many	CASSRPGDNTEAFF	TGTGCCAGCAGCAGGCCGGGAGATAACACTGAAGCTTTCTTT
-	TRBV7-2	TRBJ2-1	many	CASSLGQLYNEQFF	TGTGCCAGCAGCTTAGGTCAGCTTTACAATGAGCAGTTCTTC
-	TRBV20-1	TRBJ2-7	-	CSARDLLYEQYF	TGCAGTGCTAGAGACCTTCTTTACGAGCAGTACTTC
-	TRBV3-1	TRBJ2-7	many	CASSQVGLAHYEQYF	TGTGCCAGCAGCCAAGTTGGTCTAGCGCACTACGAGCAGTACTTC
TRBD2	TRBV20-1	TRBJ2-7	-	CSATPRGLAASYEQYF	TGCAGTGCTACCCCCCGCGGACTAGCGGCCTCCTACGAGCAGTACTTC
TRBD1	TRBV12-3/TRBV12-4	TRBJ2-1	many	CASSPDPTGGNDNEQFF	TGTGCCAGCAGTCCCGATCCGACAGGGGGAAACGACAATGAGCAGTTCTTC
-	TRBV29-1	TRBJ2-7	few	CSVGQLYEQYF	TGCAGCGTTGGGCAGCTCTACGAGCAGTACTTC
TRBD1	TRBV28	TRBJ2-5	many	CASRQQGPETQYF	TGTGCCAGCAGACAACAGGGGCCAGAGACCCAGTACTTC